A single sample gave rise to the 22 T cell receptor beta chains below, sequenced in a study of T cells in Graves' hyperthyroidism and ophthalmopathy. Amplified TCR beta CDR3 regions derived from RNA transcripts. HTBI primers were the set used in a first-round RT-PCR of the TCR CDR3. TCRdb reprocessed the multiplex PCR reads with MiXCR, giving one entry per CDR3 protein. Of around 300,000 distinct CDR3 sequences in the sample, 13% were seen once. The sequencing sample was made of blood. These receptors were taken from a woman between 25 and 40 years old with Graves' hyperthyroidism that later progressed to Graves' ophthalmopathy.

This rearrangement joins TRBV5-6 to TRBJ2-1; TRBD2 aligns across 8 bases. The CDR3 totals 15 residues. Trimming removed 2 bases from V and 8 bases from J; junction bases left unmatched: 9. From germline, CDR1 is SGHDT and CDR2 YYEEEE. CDR3 coding DNA: TGTGCCAGCAGCTTAGGCAGCGGGAGAGGGGATGAGCAGTTCTTC. The encoded protein is CASSLGSGRGDEQFF.

A few counts support this clonotype. The V gene is TRBV4-1, the J gene TRBJ1-2, with TRBD1 identical over 7 bases. Per the germline V gene, CDR1 is MGHRA and CDR2 is YSYEKL. The CDR3 consists of 19 residues. After removal of 1 base from V and 1 base from J, the junction contained 15 bases not matched to a gene. The CDR3 here is CASSQGEIEGTDVNYGYTF. CDR3 sequence (DNA): TGCGCCAGCAGCCAAGGAGAAATAGAAGGGACAGACGTTAACTATGGCTACACCTTC.

This clonotype occurred many times. V is TRBV6-1 and J is TRBJ2-1; 7 positions agree with TRBD2. The germline CDR1 and CDR2 sequences are MNHNS and SASEGT. The V and J ends lost 7 bases and 6 bases, in that order; junction bases with no gene match: 18. The CDR3 has 17 residues. The CDR3 loop reads CASTLRGGSGNGNEQFF. Written as DNA, the CDR3 is TGTGCCAGCACTCTACGCGGGGGATCAGGGAATGGCAATGAGCAGTTCTTC.

This clonotype was seen at least ten times. V usage is TRBV6-1 and J usage is TRBJ2-3; 9 bases align to TRBD1. The V segment lost 5 bases and the J segment 7 bases; nucleotides outside the gene matches: 13. The CDR3 spans 16 residues. Germline CDR1 is MNHNS and CDR2 is SASEGT. In nucleotides, the CDR3 is TGTGCCAGCAGTAAGAACCGGGACAGGGTCCCTAATACGCAGTATTTT. Its protein is CASSKNRDRVPNTQYF.

This clonotype was counted at least ten times. This chain connects TRBV9 to TRBJ2-5; D unresolved. Trimming took off 0 bases at V and 5 bases at J, with 5 bases between the two ends. There are 12 residues in the CDR3. Looked up from germline, CDR1 is SGDLS and CDR2 is YYNGEE. CDR3 residues: CASSVDSETQYF. CDR3 bases: TGTGCCAGCAGCGTAGATTCTGAGACCCAGTACTTC. The whole variable domain, filled in from reference TRBV9 and TRBJ2-5, reads DSGVTQTPKHLITATGQRVTLRCSPRSGDLSVYWYQQSLDQGLQFLIQYYNGEERAKGNILERFSAQQFPDLHSELNLSSLELGDSALYFCASSVDSETQYFGPGTRLLVL.

This clonotype was recorded many times. The rearrangement links TRBV6-1 to TRBJ2-5, with D possibly being TRBD1 (6 bases). The CDR3 runs to 12 residues. The germline V gene encodes CDR1 MNHNS and CDR2 SASEGT. V gave up 6 bases and J gave up 13 bases, with 18 bases separating them. The CDR3 region has the DNA TGTGCCAGCAGCCCGGTAGGGGGAGCGTGGTACTTC. Its translation is CASSPVGGAWYF.

In this sample, this clonotype turned up many times. The chain employs TRBV6-1 and TRBJ1-6; 8 bases agree with TRBD1. This CDR3 has 13 residues. Germline CDR1 reads MNHNS; CDR2 reads SASEGT. Losses at the gene ends were 4 bases for V and 8 bases for J; bases not matched to a gene: 1. CDR3 region: CASSGTGYSPLHF. The CDR3 DNA reads TGTGCCAGCAGTGGGACAGGGTATTCACCCCTCCACTTT.

This clonotype was counted many times. The rearrangement uses TRBV13 and TRBJ2-1; no clear D. Germline CDR1 PRHDT, CDR2 FYEKMQ (reference sequence). V lost 4 bases and J lost 2, with 12 bases in between. The CDR3 runs 15 residues. The CDR3 loop is CASSSQRRTYNEQFF. In DNA, the CDR3 is TGTGCCAGCAGCTCCCAGAGGCGGACCTACAATGAGCAGTTCTTC. Complete variable domain (other parts from reference TRBV13 and TRBJ2-1): AAGVIQSPRHLIKEKRETATLKCYPIPRHDTVYWYQQGPGQDPQFLISFYEKMQSDKGSIPDRFSAQQFSDYHSELNMSSLELGDSALYFCASSSQRRTYNEQFFGPGTRLTVL.

The sample holds a few counts of this clonotype. V and J are TRBV9 and TRBJ2-3, with 9 bases fitting TRBD1. The CDR3 has 14 residues. Germline V gene sequence: CDR1 SGDLS, CDR2 YYNGEE. J gave up 2 bases and V 5 bases, and 3 bases lay outside the gene matches. CDR3 sequence (DNA): TGTGCCAGCAGTGGGACAGGGCTCACAGATACGCAGTATTTT. Protein sequence: CASSGTGLTDTQYF.

The rearrangement uses TRBV4-3 and TRBJ2-1; a weak D match, TRBD2 (7 bases). CDR1 LGHNA and CDR2 YSLEER come from the germline V gene. V shed 6 bases and J shed 8 bases, with 14 bases lying between them. The CDR3 is 13 residues long. In DNA, the CDR3 is TGCGCCAGCAGACCCAGGGGAGGGGATGAGCAGTTCTTC. Translated: CASRPRGGDEQFF.

This clonotype was observed a single time. V gene TRBV4-1 combines with J gene TRBJ2-7; D not certain. CDR1 is MGHRA and CDR2 is YSYEKL in the germline V gene. This CDR3 spans 14 amino acids. Trimming removed 0 bases at V and 0 bases at J, with 6 bases between. DNA of the CDR3: TGCGCCAGCAGCCAAGACAGGACCTCCTACGAGCAGTACTTC. It encodes CASSQDRTSYEQYF.

This clonotype was seen many times. V and J are TRBV7-6 and TRBJ2-7, with D possibly called TRBD1 or TRBD2 (5 bases each). Germline CDR1 and CDR2: SGHVS and FNYEAQ. The germline V and J ends were trimmed by 5 bases and 1 base, with 21 bases remaining between them. The CDR3 is 17 residues long. CDR3 nucleotides: TGTGCCAGCAGCCTCCGACCGCAGGGAGAAGGATCCTACGAGCAGTACTTC. Its translation: CASSLRPQGEGSYEQYF.

V gene TRBV11-1 combines with J gene TRBJ1-2; tentatively, D is TRBD1 (5 bases). The CDR3 is 14 residues long. Germline V lookup: CDR1 SGHAT, CDR2 FQDESV (reference sequence). V lost 6 bases to trimming and J lost 3 bases, with 14 bases between them. The CDR3 sequence is CASRGRGLDYGYTF. CDR3 in DNA: TGTGCCAGCAGGGGGAGGGGTCTCGACTATGGCTACACCTTC.

This clonotype has at least ten counts. The V and J genes are TRBV20-1 and TRBJ2-1; D gene uncertain. Germline CDR1 and CDR2: DFQATT and SNEGSKA (reference sequence). The CDR3 contains 14 residues. Trimming took off 4 bases at V and 1 base at J, with 11 bases between the two ends. CDR3 DNA: TGCAGTGCTACCAGATTTAGGTCCTACAATGAGCAGTTCTTC. Translated: CSATRFRSYNEQFF.

This clonotype was detected many times. V gene TRBV12-3 or TRBV12-4 combines with J gene TRBJ1-5, with 7 nucleotides matching TRBD1. Unmatched junction bases numbered 5, after V lost 5 bases and J lost 7 bases. The CDR3 totals 13 residues. CDR3 region: CASSPRDRQPQHF. The DNA for the CDR3 is TGTGCCAGCAGTCCCCGGGACAGACAGCCCCAGCATTTT.

This clonotype was seen repeatedly, ten times or more. V usage is TRBV18 and J usage is TRBJ2-2, with unresolved D. Germline V gene data show CDR1 as KGHSH and CDR2 as LQKENI. The CDR3 loop spans 14 amino acids. V lost 8 bases and J lost 6, with 16 bases in between. The CDR3 region has the DNA TGTGCCAGCCGCACCGCATCTGGTTCCGGGGAGCTGTTTTTT. Its translation is CASRTASGSGELFF.

Turning to this clonotype: With a much larger clone just one base away, this may be a read error. CDR3 loop: CVSTPEGANTGELFF. The DNA of the CDR3 is TGTGTCAGCACCCCAGAGGGGGCGAACACCGGGGAGCTGTTTTTT. The rearrangement joins TRBV27 to TRBJ2-2; maybe TRBD1 (6 bases). Germline V gene sequence: CDR1 MNHEY, CDR2 SMNVEV (reference sequence). This CDR3 has 15 residues.

This clonotype was counted only a few times. This sequence joins TRBV19 and TRBJ2-5; perhaps TRBD1 as D (6 bases). The CDR3 has 16 amino acids. Germline CDR1 is LNHDA and CDR2 is SQIVND (reference sequence). Trimming pared 5 bases from V and 1 base from J, leaving 17 bases between. The CDR3 DNA reads TGTGCCAGTAGTTCCCTGAGTGGGGGCCCCCAAGAGACCCAGTACTTC. It is translated as CASSSLSGGPQETQYF.

This clonotype was counted many times. The gene calls are TRBV6-1 and TRBJ1-6, with D possibly TRBD1 on 6 matching bases. The V gene lost 6 bases and the J gene lost 5 bases, with 11 bases spanning the gap. Germline CDR1 reads MNHNS; CDR2 reads SASEGT. This CDR3 spans 14 amino acids. The CDR3, as DNA: TGTGCCAGCAGCGACAGGAGAAATAATTCACCCCTCCACTTT. Translation gives CASSDRRNNSPLHF.

V gene TRBV7-6 combines with J gene TRBJ2-5, with 10 bases aligning to TRBD1. V trimming: 6 bases; J trimming: 4 bases; junction bases outside the gene matches: 11. Germline assignment: CDR1 SGHVS and CDR2 FNYEAQ. This CDR3 has 16 amino acids. The CDR3 sequence: CASSFKGDRGLETQYF. CDR3 nucleotide sequence: TGTGCCAGCAGTTTTAAAGGAGACAGGGGGCTAGAGACCCAGTACTTC.

The V gene is TRBV19, the J gene TRBJ2-1; 9 nucleotides match TRBD2. V shed 6 bases, J shed 6 bases, and the junction held 9 bases outside the gene matches. Looked up from germline, CDR1 is LNHDA and CDR2 is SQIVND (reference sequence). This CDR3 region has 15 residues. The CDR3 is CASSANLAGVNEQFF. In DNA form, the CDR3 reads TGTGCCAGTAGCGCAAATTTAGCGGGAGTCAATGAGCAGTTCTTC.

The sample holds many counts of this clonotype. The rearrangement uses TRBV6-5 and TRBJ2-5, with D hard to call. V was pared by 0 bases and J by 2 bases, with 10 bases between. CDR1 is MNHEY, CDR2 SVGAGI, per germline. This CDR3 comprises 15 residues. The CDR3 sequence: CASSYSMAVQETQYF. CDR3 in DNA: TGTGCCAGCAGTTACTCGATGGCCGTTCAAGAGACCCAGTACTTC.